The text below deals with one T cell receptor (beta chain). This record belongs to a study of blood T cell repertoires in COVID-19. The CDR3 length is 11 residues. The V gene's germline CDR1 is MGHDK and CDR2 SYGVNS. Deletions cut 7 bases from V and 5 bases from J, with 8 bases between. Clones were sequenced by immunoSEQ multiplex PCR, and TCRdb holds only the in-frame ones, with some missing. The repertoire includes about 11,000 clones, 70% to 90% of them detected once, and about a third sits in the top ten. This chain uses TRBV25-1 with TRBJ2-5; D remains unclear. What was sequenced was peripheral blood. The source is a man aged 45 to 65 with active COVID-19. For the CDR3, the DNA is TGTGCCAGCACTCTGGGCGAGACCCAGTACTTC. As protein: CASTLGETQYF.